The clone carrying this T cell receptor (beta chain) showed up just a few times. Its antigen remains unidentified. The germline V gene has CDR1 LGHNT and CDR2 FRNRAP. The CDR3 consists of 16 residues. Trimming at V came to 3 bases and at J to 3 bases, leaving 6 bases not matched to a gene. Clones were sequenced by immunoSEQ multiplex PCR, and TCRdb holds only the in-frame ones, with some missing. The data hold about 240,000 clones, with about 90% observed a single time. The sample originates from a study of cytomegalovirus exposure and HLA in healthy donors. Study results and limitations: Across donors, most TCRs were seen rarely, yet some public ones were widespread. The authors listed 150 to 200 TCR beta chains as cytomegalovirus-associated. It was confirmed in vitro that a few of the CMV-associated chains were specific for CMV antigens. The tendency of first-cohort TCR clusters to co-occur in the 120 or so validation repertoires was identified by a subsequent analysis.

Sequenced material: PBMCs. This sequence originates from a woman between 25 and 40 years old in good health and CMV-seropositive. The rearrangement links TRBV12-5 to TRBJ2-7; TRBD2 matches 12 bases. The CDR3 nucleotides read TGTGCTAGTGGTTTTACCCGACTAGCGGGAGACTACGAGCAGTACTTC. Amino acid sequence: CASGFTRLAGDYEQYF.